This is a list of T cell receptor beta chains from one sample in a study of long-term antiretroviral therapy in people with HIV. Measured with immunoSEQ multiplex PCR; TCRdb has only the in-frame clones, and not every one. This table has about 50,000 clones, about 80% appearing once. The sequencing here drew on unsorted PBMCs, taken 0.8 years after starting antiretroviral therapy. The receptors here all came from a woman under 30 with HIV. Each CDR3 is given with its conserved first and last residue. The order of the fields is clone size, V gene, J gene, D gene, CDR3 protein, CDR3 DNA. D genes are given only for firm matches. The size field is filled for only some rows; it gives once, few, many or a size class.

abundance: -
v_gene: TRBV5-1
j_gene: TRBJ2-5
d_gene: -
CDR3aa: CASSFGPQETQYF
CDR3nt: TGCGCCAGCAGCTTCGGACCACAAGAGACCCAGTACTTC

abundance: -
v_gene: TRBV6-5
j_gene: TRBJ2-3
d_gene: TRBD2
CDR3aa: CASSGSGRGADTQYF
CDR3nt: TGTGCCAGCAGTGGGAGCGGGAGGGGCGCAGATACGCAGTATTTT

abundance: once
v_gene: TRBV10-3
j_gene: TRBJ1-1
d_gene: TRBD1
CDR3aa: CATTGQGTMNTEAFF
CDR3nt: TGTGCCACCACGGGACAGGGAACAATGAACACTGAAGCTTTCTTT

abundance: -
v_gene: TRBV25-1
j_gene: TRBJ1-4
d_gene: -
CDR3aa: CASHGTPGEKLFF
CDR3nt: TGTGCCAGCCACGGGACGCCGGGGGAAAAACTGTTTTTT

abundance: -
v_gene: TRBV19
j_gene: TRBJ2-7
d_gene: TRBD1
CDR3aa: CASSKGQGAYEQYF
CDR3nt: TGTGCCAGTAGTAAAGGGCAGGGGGCCTACGAGCAGTACTTC

abundance: -
v_gene: TRBV4-1
j_gene: TRBJ2-2
d_gene: TRBD2
CDR3aa: CASSQDTSGANTGELFF
CDR3nt: TGCGCCAGCAGCCAAGATACTAGCGGGGCTAACACCGGGGAGCTGTTTTTT

abundance: -
v_gene: TRBV6-4
j_gene: TRBJ2-7
d_gene: -
CDR3aa: CASTLTEPYEQYF
CDR3nt: TGTGCCAGCACCTTGACGGAGCCCTACGAGCAGTACTTC

abundance: -
v_gene: TRBV28
j_gene: TRBJ2-7
d_gene: -
CDR3aa: CASSLVGVFSYEQYF
CDR3nt: TGTGCCAGCAGTTTAGTCGGGGTTTTTTCCTACGAGCAGTACTTC

abundance: -
v_gene: TRBV10-3
j_gene: TRBJ1-3
d_gene: -
CDR3aa: CASRGLGNTIYF
CDR3nt: TGTGCCTCAAGAGGGCTTGGAAACACCATATATTTT

abundance: -
v_gene: TRBV5-5
j_gene: TRBJ1-5
d_gene: -
CDR3aa: CASSLDRTRNQPQHF
CDR3nt: TGTGCCAGCAGCTTGGACAGGACCCGCAATCAGCCCCAGCATTTT

abundance: -
v_gene: TRBV6-1
j_gene: TRBJ1-2
d_gene: -
CDR3aa: CASTTPFKAAIGYTF
CDR3nt: TGTGCCAGCACCACCCCTTTTAAGGCTGCGATAGGCTACACCTTC

abundance: -
v_gene: TRBV4-2
j_gene: TRBJ1-4
d_gene: -
CDR3aa: CASSPQEPGYEKLFF
CDR3nt: TGTGCCAGCAGCCCGCAGGAGCCGGGGTATGAAAAACTGTTTTTT

abundance: -
v_gene: TRBV6-5
j_gene: TRBJ2-7
d_gene: TRBD2
CDR3aa: CASSYGTSGEQYF
CDR3nt: TGTGCCAGCAGTTATGGGACTAGTGGCGAGCAGTACTTC

abundance: -
v_gene: TRBV19
j_gene: TRBJ2-3
d_gene: -
CDR3aa: CASSPGSRGTDTQYF
CDR3nt: TGTGCCAGTTCCCCGGGGAGTCGGGGCACAGATACGCAGTATTTT

abundance: few
v_gene: TRBV19
j_gene: TRBJ2-7
d_gene: -
CDR3aa: CASSLGISTYEQYF
CDR3nt: TGTGCCAGTAGTCTTGGGATCTCGACCTACGAGCAGTACTTC

abundance: -
v_gene: TRBV4-1
j_gene: TRBJ2-7
d_gene: -
CDR3aa: CASSQVGPSGDYEQYF
CDR3nt: TGCGCCAGCAGCCAAGTTGGGCCCTCGGGTGACTACGAGCAGTACTTC

abundance: -
v_gene: TRBV11-2
j_gene: TRBJ2-7
d_gene: -
CDR3aa: CASSFSTVAYEQYF
CDR3nt: TGTGCCAGCAGCTTTTCAACCGTGGCCTACGAGCAGTACTTC

abundance: -
v_gene: TRBV20-1
j_gene: TRBJ1-1
d_gene: -
CDR3aa: CSASETEAFF
CDR3nt: TGCAGTGCTAGTGAAACTGAAGCTTTCTTT

abundance: -
v_gene: TRBV7-2
j_gene: TRBJ1-4
d_gene: -
CDR3aa: CASSYGEKLFF
CDR3nt: TGTGCCAGCAGCTACGGGGAAAAACTGTTTTTT

abundance: -
v_gene: TRBV11-2
j_gene: TRBJ1-4
d_gene: -
CDR3aa: CASSLWGSEKLFF
CDR3nt: TGTGCCAGCAGCTTATGGGGATCGGAAAAACTGTTTTTT

abundance: -
v_gene: TRBV6-6
j_gene: TRBJ2-1
d_gene: TRBD2
CDR3aa: CASSKGLAAYNEQFF
CDR3nt: TGTGCCAGCAGTAAAGGACTAGCGGCTTACAATGAGCAGTTCTTC

abundance: -
v_gene: TRBV27
j_gene: TRBJ2-5
d_gene: TRBD1
CDR3aa: CASSKQGARETQYF
CDR3nt: TGTGCCAGCAGTAAGCAGGGGGCCAGGGAGACCCAGTACTTC

abundance: -
v_gene: TRBV4-3
j_gene: TRBJ2-7
d_gene: TRBD1
CDR3aa: CASSQEGTGSYEQYF
CDR3nt: TGCGCCAGCAGCCAAGAAGGGACAGGCTCCTACGAGCAGTACTTC

abundance: -
v_gene: TRBV28
j_gene: TRBJ1-5
d_gene: -
CDR3aa: CASSQDDLWWGNQPQHF
CDR3nt: TGTGCCAGCAGTCAAGACGACTTATGGTGGGGCAATCAGCCCCAGCATTTT

abundance: -
v_gene: TRBV19
j_gene: TRBJ1-3
d_gene: -
CDR3aa: CASSIPGRTLNTIYF
CDR3nt: TGTGCCAGTAGTATACCGGGAAGGACTTTAAACACCATATATTTT

abundance: -
v_gene: TRBV19
j_gene: TRBJ1-4
d_gene: TRBD1
CDR3aa: CASSPGTVNEKLFF
CDR3nt: TGTGCCAGTAGTCCCGGGACAGTGAATGAAAAACTGTTTTTT

abundance: -
v_gene: TRBV18
j_gene: TRBJ2-7
d_gene: -
CDR3aa: CASSPEKLEQYF
CDR3nt: TGTGCCAGCTCACCAGAGAAACTCGAGCAGTACTTC

abundance: -
v_gene: TRBV9
j_gene: TRBJ2-7
d_gene: -
CDR3aa: CASSPSGGRSYEQYF
CDR3nt: TGTGCCAGCAGCCCCAGTGGCGGTCGCTCCTACGAGCAGTACTTC

abundance: -
v_gene: TRBV21-1
j_gene: TRBJ2-7
d_gene: -
CDR3aa: CASNSGQSLYEQYF
CDR3nt: TGTGCCAGCAACTCGGGACAGTCCCTATACGAGCAGTACTTC

abundance: -
v_gene: TRBV9
j_gene: TRBJ2-1
d_gene: TRBD2
CDR3aa: CASSARPLAGSYNEQFF
CDR3nt: TGTGCCAGCAGCGCGCGGCCGTTAGCGGGCTCCTACAATGAGCAGTTCTTC

abundance: -
v_gene: TRBV9
j_gene: TRBJ2-5
d_gene: -
CDR3aa: CASSPRGRRLQETQYF
CDR3nt: TGTGCCAGCAGCCCCCGGGGACGCCGACTACAAGAGACCCAGTACTTC

abundance: -
v_gene: TRBV5-4
j_gene: TRBJ2-1
d_gene: TRBD2
CDR3aa: CASSFSGSAYNEQFF
CDR3nt: TGTGCCAGCAGCTTCAGCGGGAGCGCCTACAATGAGCAGTTCTTC

abundance: -
v_gene: TRBV6-7
j_gene: TRBJ2-7
d_gene: -
CDR3aa: CASSRPCLGQYF
CDR3nt: TGTGCCAGCAGCCGACCTTGCTTGGGGCAGTACTTC

abundance: -
v_gene: TRBV2
j_gene: TRBJ2-3
d_gene: TRBD1
CDR3aa: CASSVTGGRDTQYF
CDR3nt: TGTGCCAGCAGTGTTACAGGGGGGAGAGATACGCAGTATTTT

abundance: -
v_gene: TRBV11-2
j_gene: TRBJ2-5
d_gene: -
CDR3aa: CASSLRLEARTQYF
CDR3nt: TGTGCCAGCAGCTTAAGGCTAGAGGCAAGGACCCAGTACTTC

abundance: once
v_gene: TRBV6-1
j_gene: TRBJ2-7
d_gene: -
CDR3aa: CASSENSARPYEQYF
CDR3nt: TGTGCCAGCAGTGAAAATTCGGCGAGGCCCTACGAGCAGTACTTC

abundance: -
v_gene: TRBV29-1
j_gene: TRBJ2-7
d_gene: -
CDR3aa: CSVETDSYEQYF
CDR3nt: TGCAGCGTTGAAACGGATTCCTACGAGCAGTACTTC

abundance: -
v_gene: TRBV10-3
j_gene: TRBJ2-1
d_gene: TRBD2
CDR3aa: CAISEGSGSVNEQFF
CDR3nt: TGTGCCATCAGTGAGGGTAGCGGGAGTGTAAATGAGCAGTTCTTC

abundance: -
v_gene: TRBV18
j_gene: TRBJ2-5
d_gene: -
CDR3aa: CASSPNQETQYF
CDR3nt: TGTGCCAGCTCACCCAATCAAGAGACCCAGTACTTC

abundance: -
v_gene: TRBV14
j_gene: TRBJ1-2
d_gene: -
CDR3aa: CASSQDLLITNYGYTF
CDR3nt: TGTGCCAGCAGCCAAGATCTTCTGATTACAAACTATGGCTACACCTTC

abundance: -
v_gene: TRBV19
j_gene: TRBJ2-7
d_gene: -
CDR3aa: CASRVQGSYEQYF
CDR3nt: TGTGCCAGTAGAGTGCAGGGGTCCTACGAGCAGTACTTC

abundance: -
v_gene: TRBV14
j_gene: TRBJ2-7
d_gene: TRBD1
CDR3aa: CASSLWDRVSYEQYF
CDR3nt: TGTGCCAGCAGCCTGTGGGACAGGGTATCCTACGAGCAGTACTTC

abundance: -
v_gene: TRBV28
j_gene: TRBJ2-1
d_gene: TRBD2
CDR3aa: CASSLATSGFYNEQFF
CDR3nt: TGTGCCAGCAGTTTGGCGACTAGCGGTTTTTACAATGAGCAGTTCTTC

abundance: -
v_gene: TRBV5-1
j_gene: TRBJ1-4
d_gene: -
CDR3aa: CANLISTNEKLFF
CDR3nt: TGCGCCAACCTGATTTCAACTAATGAAAAACTGTTTTTT

abundance: -
v_gene: TRBV27
j_gene: TRBJ2-3
d_gene: -
CDR3aa: CASSSYTTDTQYF
CDR3nt: TGTGCCAGCAGTTCCTACACCACAGATACGCAGTATTTT

abundance: -
v_gene: TRBV6-5
j_gene: TRBJ2-3
d_gene: -
CDR3aa: CASTGSYGGTDTQYF
CDR3nt: TGTGCCAGCACCGGGTCCTATGGGGGCACAGATACGCAGTATTTT

abundance: -
v_gene: TRBV7-3
j_gene: TRBJ1-5
d_gene: TRBD1
CDR3aa: CASSLTGGGSQPQHF
CDR3nt: TGTGCCAGCAGCCTGACAGGGGGCGGGAGTCAGCCCCAGCATTTT

abundance: -
v_gene: TRBV9
j_gene: TRBJ2-5
d_gene: TRBD2
CDR3aa: CASSVGGGETQYF
CDR3nt: TGTGCCAGCAGCGTAGGCGGGGGAGAGACCCAGTACTTC

abundance: -
v_gene: TRBV10-1
j_gene: TRBJ1-3
d_gene: TRBD1
CDR3aa: CASSEDRDSGNTIYF
CDR3nt: TGCGCCAGCAGTGAGGACAGGGACTCTGGAAACACCATATATTTT

abundance: few
v_gene: TRBV19
j_gene: TRBJ2-7
d_gene: TRBD2
CDR3aa: CASRSGLAGTSSYEQYF
CDR3nt: TGTGCCAGTAGGTCGGGACTAGCGGGAACCAGCTCCTACGAGCAGTACTTC

abundance: -
v_gene: TRBV9
j_gene: TRBJ2-3
d_gene: -
CDR3aa: CASSVGGGASTDTQYF
CDR3nt: TGTGCCAGCAGCGTAGGCGGCGGAGCTAGCACAGATACGCAGTATTTT

abundance: once
v_gene: TRBV6-6
j_gene: TRBJ2-7
d_gene: -
CDR3aa: CASSYPSRGVAGEQYF
CDR3nt: TGTGCCAGCAGTTACCCCTCAAGGGGAGTAGCCGGCGAGCAGTACTTC

abundance: -
v_gene: TRBV4-3
j_gene: TRBJ2-7
d_gene: TRBD2
CDR3aa: CASSQGPAGGSSDEQYF
CDR3nt: TGCGCCAGCAGCCAAGGCCCGGCGGGAGGGAGTAGCGACGAGCAGTACTTC

abundance: once
v_gene: TRBV7-3
j_gene: TRBJ2-3
d_gene: TRBD2
CDR3aa: CASSPIGGTDTQYF
CDR3nt: TGTGCCAGCAGCCCCATCGGGGGGACAGATACGCAGTATTTT

abundance: -
v_gene: TRBV6-5
j_gene: TRBJ1-2
d_gene: -
CDR3aa: CASSLGLGDGYTF
CDR3nt: TGTGCCAGCAGTTTGGGGTTGGGGGATGGCTACACCTTC

abundance: -
v_gene: TRBV27
j_gene: TRBJ2-2
d_gene: TRBD1
CDR3aa: CASNLDRGGTGELFF
CDR3nt: TGTGCCAGCAACCTCGACAGGGGTGGGACCGGGGAGCTGTTTTTT

abundance: -
v_gene: TRBV7-3
j_gene: TRBJ2-1
d_gene: -
CDR3aa: CASSPNPGLAYNEQFF
CDR3nt: TGTGCCAGCAGCCCTAACCCGGGACTGGCCTACAATGAGCAGTTCTTC

abundance: -
v_gene: TRBV7-3
j_gene: TRBJ2-6
d_gene: -
CDR3aa: CASSQRTTGANVLTF
CDR3nt: TGTGCCAGCAGCCAACGGACGACTGGGGCCAACGTCCTGACTTTC

abundance: -
v_gene: TRBV5-1
j_gene: TRBJ2-1
d_gene: -
CDR3aa: CASSSQGTEQFF
CDR3nt: TGCGCCAGCAGCTCCCAGGGAACTGAGCAGTTCTTC